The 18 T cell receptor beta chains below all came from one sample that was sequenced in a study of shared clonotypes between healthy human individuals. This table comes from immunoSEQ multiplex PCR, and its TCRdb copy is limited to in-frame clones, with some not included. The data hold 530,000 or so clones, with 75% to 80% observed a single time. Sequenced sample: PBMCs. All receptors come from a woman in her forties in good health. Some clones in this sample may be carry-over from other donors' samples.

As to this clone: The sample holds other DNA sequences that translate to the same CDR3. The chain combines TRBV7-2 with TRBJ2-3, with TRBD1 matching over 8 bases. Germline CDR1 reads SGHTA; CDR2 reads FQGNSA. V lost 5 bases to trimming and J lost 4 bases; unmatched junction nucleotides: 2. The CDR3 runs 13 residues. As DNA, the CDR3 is TGTGCCAGCAGCCTGGACAGGGCAGATACGCAGTATTTT. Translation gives CASSLDRADTQYF.

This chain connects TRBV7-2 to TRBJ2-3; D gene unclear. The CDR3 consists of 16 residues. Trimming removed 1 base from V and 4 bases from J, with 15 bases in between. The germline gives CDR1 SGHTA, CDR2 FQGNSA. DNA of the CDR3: TGTGCCAGCAGCTTAGTGGGCTCCCTATCCGCAGATACGCAGTATTTT. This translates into CASSLVGSLSADTQYF.

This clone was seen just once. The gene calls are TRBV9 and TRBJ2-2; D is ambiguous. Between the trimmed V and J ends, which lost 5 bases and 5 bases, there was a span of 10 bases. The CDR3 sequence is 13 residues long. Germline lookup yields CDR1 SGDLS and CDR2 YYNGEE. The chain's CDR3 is CASRVSDTGELFF. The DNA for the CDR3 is TGTGCCAGCAGAGTAAGCGATACCGGGGAGCTGTTTTTT.

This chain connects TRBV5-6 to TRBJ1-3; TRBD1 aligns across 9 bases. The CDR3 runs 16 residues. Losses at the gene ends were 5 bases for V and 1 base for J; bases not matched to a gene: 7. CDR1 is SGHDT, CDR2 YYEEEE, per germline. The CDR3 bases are TGTGCCAGCAGTACGGCCGGGACAGGGTCTGGAAACACCATATATTTT. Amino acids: CASSTAGTGSGNTIYF.

Here the CDR3 reads CAWSVRGIWTEAFF. DNA of the CDR3: TGTGCCTGGAGTGTACGAGGGATATGGACTGAAGCTTTCTTT. The rearrangement links TRBV30 to TRBJ1-1; D unclear. Germline loops: CDR1 GTSNPN, CDR2 SVGIG (reference sequence). The CDR3 spans 14 residues. Trimming cost V 0 bases and J 5 bases, with 13 bases left between them.

Here the CDR3 DNA reads TGTGCCAGCAGCATCCGGGACTTTAACACCGGGGAGCTGTTTTTT. Protein: CASSIRDFNTGELFF. The rearrangement links TRBV7-2 to TRBJ2-2; D may be TRBD2 (6 bases). V lost 5 bases and J lost 2, with 12 bases in between. Germline lookup yields CDR1 SGHTA and CDR2 FQGNSA. The CDR3 extends over 15 amino acids.

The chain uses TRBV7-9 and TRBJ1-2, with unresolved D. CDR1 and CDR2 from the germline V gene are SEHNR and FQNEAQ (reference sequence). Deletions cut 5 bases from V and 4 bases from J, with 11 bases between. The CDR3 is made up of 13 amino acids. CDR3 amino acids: CASSVVGFYGYTF. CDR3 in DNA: TGTGCCAGCAGCGTCGTAGGATTCTATGGCTACACCTTC.

The CDR3 here is CASSRAGGAWLEPQHF. For the CDR3, the DNA is TGTGCCAGTAGTAGGGCAGGGGGCGCGTGGCTGGAGCCCCAGCATTTT. The genes are TRBV19 and TRBJ1-5; 8 positions match TRBD1. This CDR3 contains 16 residues. CDR1 and CDR2 from the germline V gene are LNHDA and SQIVND (reference sequence). The J segment lost 8 bases and the V segment lost 4 bases, leaving 13 bases of the junction unmatched.

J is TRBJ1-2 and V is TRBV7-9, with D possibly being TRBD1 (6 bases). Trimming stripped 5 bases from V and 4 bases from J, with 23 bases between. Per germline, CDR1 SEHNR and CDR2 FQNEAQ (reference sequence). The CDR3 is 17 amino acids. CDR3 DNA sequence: TGTGCCAGCAGCAAAGGGGCGACAGGAGCTAGTATCTATGGCTACACCTTC. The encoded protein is CASSKGATGASIYGYTF.

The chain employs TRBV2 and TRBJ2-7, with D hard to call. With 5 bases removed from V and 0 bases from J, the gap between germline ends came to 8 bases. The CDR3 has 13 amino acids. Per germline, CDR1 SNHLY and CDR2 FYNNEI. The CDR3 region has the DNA TGTGCCAGCAGTTTAGGCGGCTCCTACGAGCAGTACTTC. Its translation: CASSLGGSYEQYF.

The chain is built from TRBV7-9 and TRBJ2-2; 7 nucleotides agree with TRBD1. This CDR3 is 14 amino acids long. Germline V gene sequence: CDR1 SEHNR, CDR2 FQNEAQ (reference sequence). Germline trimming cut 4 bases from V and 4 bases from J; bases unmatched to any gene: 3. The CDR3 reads CASSWGQITGELFF. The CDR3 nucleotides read TGTGCCAGCAGCTGGGGACAGATCACCGGGGAGCTGTTTTTT.

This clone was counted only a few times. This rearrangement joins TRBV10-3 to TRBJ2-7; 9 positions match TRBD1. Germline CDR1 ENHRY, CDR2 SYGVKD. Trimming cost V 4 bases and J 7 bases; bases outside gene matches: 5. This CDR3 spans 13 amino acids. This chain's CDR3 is CAISAVTGGEQYF. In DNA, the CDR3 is TGTGCCATCAGTGCTGTGACAGGGGGTGAGCAGTACTTC.

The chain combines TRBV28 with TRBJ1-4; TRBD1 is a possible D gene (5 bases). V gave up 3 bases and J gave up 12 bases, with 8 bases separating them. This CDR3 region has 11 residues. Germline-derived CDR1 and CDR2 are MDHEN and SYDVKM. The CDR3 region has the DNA TGTGCCAGCAGTTTCCAGGGTCAACTGTTTTTT. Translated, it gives CASSFQGQLFF.

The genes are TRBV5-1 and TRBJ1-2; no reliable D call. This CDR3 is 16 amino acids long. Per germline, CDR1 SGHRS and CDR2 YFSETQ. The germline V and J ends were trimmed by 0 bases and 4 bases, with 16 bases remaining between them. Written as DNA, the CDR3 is TGCGCCAGCAGCTTGGATAGTCGGGGTCGGCCCTATGGCTACACCTTC. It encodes CASSLDSRGRPYGYTF.

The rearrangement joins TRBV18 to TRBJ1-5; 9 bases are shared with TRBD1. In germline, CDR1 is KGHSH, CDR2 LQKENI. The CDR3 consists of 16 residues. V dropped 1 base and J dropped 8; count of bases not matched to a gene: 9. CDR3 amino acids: CASSPQGTGSREPQHF. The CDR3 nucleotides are TGTGCCAGCTCACCACAAGGGACAGGGAGTAGGGAGCCCCAGCATTTT. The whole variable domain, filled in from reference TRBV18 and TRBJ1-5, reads NAGVMQNPRHLVRRRGQEARLRCSPMKGHSHVYWYRQLPEEGLKFMVYLQKENIIDESGMPKERFSAEFPKEGPSILRIQQVVRGDSAAYFCASSPQGTGSREPQHFGDGTRLSIL.

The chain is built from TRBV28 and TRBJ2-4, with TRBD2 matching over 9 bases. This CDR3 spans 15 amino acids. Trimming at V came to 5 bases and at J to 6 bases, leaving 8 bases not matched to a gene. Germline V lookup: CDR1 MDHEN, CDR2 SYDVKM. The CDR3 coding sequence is TGTGCCAGCAGTCTCCCGGGACTAGCCGGAAACATTCAGTACTTC. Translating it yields CASSLPGLAGNIQYF.

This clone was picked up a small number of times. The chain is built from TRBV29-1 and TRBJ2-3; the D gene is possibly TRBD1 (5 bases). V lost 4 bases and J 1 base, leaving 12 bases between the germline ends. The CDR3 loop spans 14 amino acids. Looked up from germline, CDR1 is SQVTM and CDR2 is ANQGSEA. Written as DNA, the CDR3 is TGCAGCGTTGTCAGTGTCAGGGGCACAGATACGCAGTATTTT. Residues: CSVVSVRGTDTQYF.

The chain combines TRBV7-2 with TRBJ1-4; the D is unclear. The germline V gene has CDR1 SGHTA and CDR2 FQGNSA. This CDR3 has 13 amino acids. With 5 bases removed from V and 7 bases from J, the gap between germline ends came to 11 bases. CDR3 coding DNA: TGTGCCAGCAGCGTAATAGTTGGTGAAAAACTGTTTTTT. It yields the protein CASSVIVGEKLFF.